Shown below are 10 T cell receptor beta chains from a single sample sequenced in a study of blood T cells in healthy people across ages (dated by TCRdb to 2015 to 2017). Library preparation employed 5' RACE. Sequencing was performed on an Illumina HiSeq 2500. The second PCR ran for roughly 7 to 12 cycles and used a J-beta primer mix along with a sample-barcoded 5' primer. Using fastp at Q25 and MiXCR, TCRdb reprocessed the public reads and kept productive beta chains. Each entry merges the rows of one CDR3 protein and shows their most common DNA and genes. Here the sample has roughly 1,800,000 distinct CDR3 sequences; 40% to 55% occur a single time. The top ten hold 2.1% of the sample. The sequencing input was blood. The receptors stem from a woman in her thirties or forties in good health.

This clonotype was found a few times. This rearrangement joins TRBV2 to TRBJ2-1; 11 nucleotides align to TRBD2. In germline, CDR1 is SNHLY, CDR2 FYNNEI. The junction had 4 bases not matched to a gene; V was cut back by 8 bases and J by 7 bases. The CDR3 has 13 amino acids. Here the CDR3 DNA reads TGTGCCAGCTTAGCGGGGGGGCCGAATGAGCAGTTCTTC. As protein: CASLAGGPNEQFF.

A few counts support this clonotype. The J gene is TRBJ2-7, the V gene TRBV15, with 7 bases matching TRBD1. Germline V CDR1 and CDR2: LNHNV, YYDKDF (reference sequence). The CDR3 contains 15 residues. J lost 3 bases, V lost 1 base, and 6 bases had no gene match. The CDR3 region is CATSRAGTAHYEQYF. In DNA, the CDR3 is TGTGCCACCAGCAGAGCCGGGACAGCTCACTACGAGCAGTACTTC.

This clonotype was picked up one time. This rearrangement joins TRBV6-5 to TRBJ2-7; 11 bases are a match to TRBD2. This CDR3 has 16 amino acids. Germline CDR1 MNHEY, CDR2 SVGAGI. Trimming cost V 6 bases and J 1 base; bases outside gene matches: 8. CDR3 amino acids: CASSPTSGELSYEQYF. Written as DNA, the CDR3 is TGTGCCAGCAGCCCGACTAGCGGGGAATTGTCCTACGAGCAGTACTTC.

The rearrangement uses TRBV20-1 and TRBJ2-3; D is perhaps TRBD2 (5 bases). CDR1 is DFQATT, CDR2 SNEGSKA, per germline (reference sequence). The CDR3 sequence is 12 residues long. The CDR3 DNA sequence: TGCATTGCCGACCCGTGGGAGTTTACGCAGTATTTT. Translated: CIADPWEFTQYF.

Concerning this clonotype: At one end the junction does not follow the germline gene, possibly because of a read error. The chain joins TRBV6-6 to TRBJ2-7, with 7 bases fitting TRBD2. Germline V CDR1 and CDR2: MNHNY, SVGAGI (reference sequence). The CDR3 contains 15 residues. DNA for the CDR3: TGTGCCAGCAGTTACCTCACTAGCGAGGGTGAGACCCAGTCCTTC. This sequence encodes CASSYLTSEGETQSF.

The table lists this clonotype with a few counts. This chain joins TRBV6-1 and TRBJ2-5; TRBD2 aligns across 11 bases. Germline V CDR1 and CDR2: MNHNS, SASEGT. The trim removed 6 bases at V and 2 bases at J, leaving 8 bases unmatched. The CDR3 spans 16 residues. Here the CDR3 DNA reads TGTGCCAGCAGACTAGCGGGGGCGCTTCGACAAGAGACCCAGTACTTC. Its translation: CASRLAGALRQETQYF.

This clonotype was recorded a few times. The chain recombines TRBV7-2 with TRBJ2-1; perhaps TRBD1 as D (5 bases). Germline CDR1 and CDR2: SGHTA and FQGNSA. The CDR3 has 15 residues. The ends were cut back, 3 bases at V and 11 bases at J, with 20 bases in the middle. CDR3 residues: CASSFRVTYTRKQFF. The CDR3 bases are TGTGCCAGCAGCTTCAGGGTTACTTATACAAGGAAGCAGTTCTTC.

The J gene is TRBJ1-2, the V gene TRBV20-1, with 8 bases that match TRBD1. CDR3 length equals 12 residues. Germline CDR1 reads DFQATT; CDR2 reads SNEGSKA (reference sequence). The CDR3 here is CSTTGQGYGYTF. CDR3 bases: TGCAGCACTACCGGACAGGGCTATGGCTACACCTTC.

This clonotype was counted a few times. The V and J genes are TRBV5-5 and TRBJ1-2; D may be TRBD1 (5 bases). Germline V CDR1 and CDR2: SGHKS, YYEKEE (reference sequence). Trimming pared 0 bases from V and 5 bases from J, leaving 11 bases between. The CDR3 contains 14 residues. CDR3 DNA: TGTGCCAGCAGCTTGGCCGCGGGGCCGTATGGCTACACCTTC. Protein product: CASSLAAGPYGYTF.

This chain links TRBV2 with TRBJ2-7, with a possible D match to TRBD2 (7 bases). This CDR3 spans 13 amino acids. Germline assignment: CDR1 SNHLY and CDR2 FYNNEI. Trimming cost V 7 bases and J 2 bases, with 12 bases left between them. The CDR3: CASNLGGPYEQYF. CDR3 bases: TGTGCCAGCAATCTGGGGGGGCCCTACGAGCAGTACTTC.